This TCR beta chain was recovered during a study of blood T cells in healthy people across ages. PBMCs numbering at least 6.5 million were isolated per sample. The CDR3 extends over 12 amino acids. The V gene's germline CDR1 is SQVTM and CDR2 ANQGSEA. V lost 4 bases and J lost 5, with 11 bases in between. PCR was performed a second time for roughly 7 to 12 cycles using a sample-barcoded 5' primer and a J-beta primer mix. Using its own MiXCR run on the 5' RACE reads, TCRdb lists one record per CDR3 protein. The sample carries roughly 1.4 million distinct CDR3 sequences, approximately 59% recorded once.

The sample comprised blood. The clonotype comes from a man aged 18 to 35 in good health. This rearrangement joins TRBV29-1 to TRBJ1-2; maybe TRBD1 (6 bases). This CDR3 reads CSVAGGQYGYTF. The CDR3 region has the DNA TGCAGCGTTGCGGGGGGGCAGTATGGCTACACCTTC.